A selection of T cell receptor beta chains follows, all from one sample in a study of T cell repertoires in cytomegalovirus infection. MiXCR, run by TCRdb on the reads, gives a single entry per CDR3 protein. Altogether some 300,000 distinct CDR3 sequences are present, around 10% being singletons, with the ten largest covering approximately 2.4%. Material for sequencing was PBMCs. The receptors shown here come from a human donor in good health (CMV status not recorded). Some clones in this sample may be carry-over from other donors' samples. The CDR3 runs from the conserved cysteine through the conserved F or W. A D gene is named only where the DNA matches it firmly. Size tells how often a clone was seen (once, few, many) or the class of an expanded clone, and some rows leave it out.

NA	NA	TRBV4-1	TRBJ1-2	TGCGCCAGCAGCCAAGGCGAAGGGGTACCCTATGGCTACACCTTC	CASSQGEGVPYGYTF
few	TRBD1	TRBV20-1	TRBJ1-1	TGCAGTGCTAGAGTATTCAGAGGGGGGACAGCCTCTCAAGCTTTCTTT	CSARVFRGGTASQAFF
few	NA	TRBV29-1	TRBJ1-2	TGCAGCGCCCAGACCGCACTTCCTAACTATGGCTACACCTTC	CSAQTALPNYGYTF
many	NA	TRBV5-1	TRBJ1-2	TGCGCCAGCAGCTTGACTCCAGGGGAATTGGATGGCTACACCTTC	CASSLTPGELDGYTF
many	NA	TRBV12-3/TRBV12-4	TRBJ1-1	TGTGCCAGCAGTCTGACCTCAGGGCGTGGCACTGAAGCTTTCTTT	CASSLTSGRGTEAFF
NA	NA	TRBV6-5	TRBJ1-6	TGTGCCAGCAGTAGAGTCGGCCCCGGTCGGACCCTCCACTTT	CASSRVGPGRTLHF
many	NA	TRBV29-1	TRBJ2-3	TGCAGCGTTGAAGTCGTCCGCAGGCCCCGCACAGATACGCAGTATTTT	CSVEVVRRPRTDTQYF
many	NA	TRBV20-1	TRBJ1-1	TGCAGTGCTAGCAGGGAGGGGATGAACACTGAAGCTTTCTTT	CSASREGMNTEAFF
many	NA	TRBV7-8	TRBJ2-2	TGTGCCAGCAGCTTTAACCCAGGGCCTGCGAACACCGGGGAGCTGTTTTTT	CASSFNPGPANTGELFF
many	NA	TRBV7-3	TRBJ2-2	TGTGCCAGCAGCCCCAACTTCGGCGGGGAGCTGTTTTTT	CASSPNFGGELFF
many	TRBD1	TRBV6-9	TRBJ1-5	TGTGCCAGCACGTGTGGACAGGGGAAATATAGCAATCAGCCCCAGCATTTT	CASTCGQGKYSNQPQHF
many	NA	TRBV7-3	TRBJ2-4	TGTGCCAGCAGCCCTGACGGAAGCCAGGCCAAAAACATTCAGTACTTC	CASSPDGSQAKNIQYF
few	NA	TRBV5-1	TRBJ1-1	TGCGCCAGCAGCTTGGCACGGCAGGGCTCCGAAGCTTTCTTT	CASSLARQGSEAFF
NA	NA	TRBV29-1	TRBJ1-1	TGCAGCGTAATTACCTTTAGTGCGGGGAACACTGAAGCTTTCTTT	CSVITFSAGNTEAFF
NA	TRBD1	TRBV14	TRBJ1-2	TGTGCCAGCAGCTTAAGAGGGCGAGGGGGCGGCTACACCTTC	CASSLRGRGGGYTF
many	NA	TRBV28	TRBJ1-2	TGTGCCAGCAGTTCGGACCCAGGGTACGGCTACACCTTC	CASSSDPGYGYTF
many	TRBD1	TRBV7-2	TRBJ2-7	TGTGCCAGCAGCTCGGACAGGGGCGGATACGAGCAGTACTTC	CASSSDRGGYEQYF
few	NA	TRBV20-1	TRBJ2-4	TGCAGTGCTAGAGGCCTTTGGCTAGCCAAAAACATTCAGTACTTC	CSARGLWLAKNIQYF
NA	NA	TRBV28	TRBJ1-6	TGTGCCAGCAGTCCCCGGGACAAAGATAATTCACCCCTCCACTTT	CASSPRDKDNSPLHF
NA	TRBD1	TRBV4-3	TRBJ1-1	TGCGCCAGCAGCCAAGTGGACAGGTTGAACACTGAAGCTTTCTTT	CASSQVDRLNTEAFF
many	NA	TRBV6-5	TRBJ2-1	TGTGCCAGCAGTTACAACCCCCCTCATCGGGGCCTATCGGGCAATGAGCAGTTCTTC	CASSYNPPHRGLSGNEQFF
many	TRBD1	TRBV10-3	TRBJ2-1	TGTGCCATCAGTGGACAGGGCTCCTACAATGAGCAGTTCTTC	CAISGQGSYNEQFF
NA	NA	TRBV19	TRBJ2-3	TGTGCCAGTAGTATAACTCGGGGGGATACGCAGTATTTT	CASSITRGDTQYF
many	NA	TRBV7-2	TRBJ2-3	TGTGCCAGCAGCCCTATTATCAGAAATCCCACAGATACGCAGTATTTT	CASSPIIRNPTDTQYF
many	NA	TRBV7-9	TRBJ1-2	TGTGCCAGCAGCTCCCAGACTAACTATGGCTACACCTTC	CASSSQTNYGYTF
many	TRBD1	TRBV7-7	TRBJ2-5	TGTGCTAGCAGCTGGGACAGACAAGAGACCCAGTACTTC	CASSWDRQETQYF
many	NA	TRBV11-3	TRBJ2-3	TGTGCCAGCAGCGCACAGGGCTTGGCGCCAGATACGCAGTATTTT	CASSAQGLAPDTQYF
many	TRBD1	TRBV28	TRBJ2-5	TGTGCCAGCAACGACAGGGGGCCCCAAGAGACCCAGTACTTC	CASNDRGPQETQYF
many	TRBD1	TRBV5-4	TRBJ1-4	TGTGCCAGCAGCCCCGGACAGGGAGGGGCAACTAATGAAAAACTGTTTTTT	CASSPGQGGATNEKLFF
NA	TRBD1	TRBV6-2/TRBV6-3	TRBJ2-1	TGTGCCAGCAGTCCTAGTTCGGGACAGTCGAATGAGCAGTTCTTC	CASSPSSGQSNEQFF
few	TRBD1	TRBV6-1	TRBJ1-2	TGTGCCAGCAGCCCGTTCGACAGGGCTATGCCCTACACCTTC	CASSPFDRAMPYTF
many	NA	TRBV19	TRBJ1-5	TGTGCCAGTAGTGGCTCCGGGCCTCTGGGGGATCAGCCCCAGCATTTT	CASSGSGPLGDQPQHF
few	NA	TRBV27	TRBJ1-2	TGTGCCAGCAGTTTAACTTCGGGAAATGGCTACACCTTC	CASSLTSGNGYTF
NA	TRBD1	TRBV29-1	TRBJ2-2	TGCAGCGTTGGGACAGGGATGGACGCCGGGGAGCTGTTTTTT	CSVGTGMDAGELFF
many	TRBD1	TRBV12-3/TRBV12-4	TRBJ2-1	TGTGCCAGCAGTTTAGTGAAGGGGGCGTACAATGAGCAGTTCTTC	CASSLVKGAYNEQFF
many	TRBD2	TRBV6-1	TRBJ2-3	TGTGCCAGCAGTGACGGGGGGGCATTTGCAGATACGCAGTATTTT	CASSDGGAFADTQYF
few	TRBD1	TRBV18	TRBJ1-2	TGTGCCAGCTCGGGACAGTCAAAGCTCTATGGCTACACCTTC	CASSGQSKLYGYTF
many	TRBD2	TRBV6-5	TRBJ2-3	TGTGCCAGCAGTGGGGGGGGTGCTAGCACAGATACGCAGTATTTT	CASSGGGASTDTQYF
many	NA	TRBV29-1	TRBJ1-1	TGCAGCGTCAGCCCGCGACAGTTGTGGGACACTGAAGCTTTCTTT	CSVSPRQLWDTEAFF
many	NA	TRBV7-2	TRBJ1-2	TGTGCCAGCAGCCCTGGTGGGGGAAGGAACTATGGCTACACCTTC	CASSPGGGRNYGYTF
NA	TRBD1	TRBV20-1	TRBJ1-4	TGCAGTGCTTTAAACTCCTTCACAGGGGTTACTAATGAAAAACTGTTTTTT	CSALNSFTGVTNEKLFF
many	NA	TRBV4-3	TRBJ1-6	TGCGCCAGCAGCCAAGAGGGTGCAGGTGGGAATTCACCCCTCCACTTT	CASSQEGAGGNSPLHF
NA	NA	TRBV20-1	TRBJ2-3	TGCAGTGCGAAGTGGGGGACAGATACGCAGTATTTT	CSAKWGTDTQYF
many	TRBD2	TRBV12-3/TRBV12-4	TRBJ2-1	TGTGCCAGCAGTTTAATAGGCGGGGGGGGAAATGAGCAGTTCTTC	CASSLIGGGGNEQFF
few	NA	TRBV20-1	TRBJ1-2	TGCAGTGCTACCGGGGCGCTAGCTAACTATGGCTACACCTTC	CSATGALANYGYTF
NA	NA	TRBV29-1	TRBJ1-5	TGCAGCGTTGACGTCGGCGGCAATCAGCCCCAGCATTTT	CSVDVGGNQPQHF
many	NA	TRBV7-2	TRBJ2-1	TGTGCCAGCAGCTTAGCCCCCTACAATGAGCAGTTCTTC	CASSLAPYNEQFF
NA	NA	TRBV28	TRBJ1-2	TGTGCCAGCAGTTTTTCGACACCTTCTAACTATGGCTACACCTTC	CASSFSTPSNYGYTF
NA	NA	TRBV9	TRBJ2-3	TGTGCCAGCACCAGAAGCGGGAGCACAGATACGCAGTATTTT	CASTRSGSTDTQYF
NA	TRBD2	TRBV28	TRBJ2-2	TGTGCCAGCAAGGGCGGGGGTGCCAACACCGGGGAGCTGTTTTTT	CASKGGGANTGELFF
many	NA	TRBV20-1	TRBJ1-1	TGCAGTGCTGAGGGGAGGGGGGCAGACGCTGAAGCTTTCTTT	CSAEGRGADAEAFF
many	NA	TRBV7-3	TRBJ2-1	TGTGCCAGCAGCTTACACGGACGGGAGCAGTTCTTC	CASSLHGREQFF